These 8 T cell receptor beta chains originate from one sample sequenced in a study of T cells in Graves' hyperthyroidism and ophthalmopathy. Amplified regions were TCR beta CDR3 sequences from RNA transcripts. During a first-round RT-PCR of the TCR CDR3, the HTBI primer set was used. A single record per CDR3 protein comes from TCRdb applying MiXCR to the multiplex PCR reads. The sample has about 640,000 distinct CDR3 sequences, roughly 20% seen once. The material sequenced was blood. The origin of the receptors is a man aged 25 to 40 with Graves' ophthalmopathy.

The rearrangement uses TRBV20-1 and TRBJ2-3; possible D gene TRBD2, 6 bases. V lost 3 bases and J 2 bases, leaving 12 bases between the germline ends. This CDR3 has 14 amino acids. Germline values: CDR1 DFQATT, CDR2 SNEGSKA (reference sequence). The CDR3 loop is CSARSGSNTDTQYF. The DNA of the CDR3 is TGCAGTGCTAGGTCCGGGAGCAACACAGATACGCAGTATTTT.

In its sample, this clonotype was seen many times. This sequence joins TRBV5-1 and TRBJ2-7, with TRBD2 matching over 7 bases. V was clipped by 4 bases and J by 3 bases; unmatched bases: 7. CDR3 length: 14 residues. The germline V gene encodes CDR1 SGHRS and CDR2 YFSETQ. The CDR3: CASSPAGEGYEQYF. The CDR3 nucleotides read TGCGCCAGCAGCCCCGCGGGAGAGGGCTACGAGCAGTACTTC.

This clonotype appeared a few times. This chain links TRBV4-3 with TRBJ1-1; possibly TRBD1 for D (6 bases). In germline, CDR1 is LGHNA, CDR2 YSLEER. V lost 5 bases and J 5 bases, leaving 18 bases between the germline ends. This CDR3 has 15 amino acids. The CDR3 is CASSVRGWGFTEAFF. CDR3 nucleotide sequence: TGCGCCAGCAGCGTCAGGGGTTGGGGGTTTACTGAAGCTTTCTTT.

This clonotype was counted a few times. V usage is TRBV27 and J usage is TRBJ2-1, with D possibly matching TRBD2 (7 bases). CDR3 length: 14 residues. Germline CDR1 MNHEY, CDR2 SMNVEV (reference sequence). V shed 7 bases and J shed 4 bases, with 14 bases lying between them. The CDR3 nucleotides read TGTGCCAGCATGATCCGGGGGGCATACAATGAGCAGTTCTTC. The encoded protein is CASMIRGAYNEQFF.

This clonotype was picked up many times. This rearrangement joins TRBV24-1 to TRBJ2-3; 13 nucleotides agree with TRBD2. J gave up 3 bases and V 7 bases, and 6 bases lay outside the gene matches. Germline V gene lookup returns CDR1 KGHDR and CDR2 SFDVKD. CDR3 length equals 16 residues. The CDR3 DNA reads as TGTGCCACCAGCTTCCCGGGACTAGCGGGAACAGATACGCAGTATTTT. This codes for CATSFPGLAGTDTQYF.

CDR3 sequence reads: CSVEGGRGLGANVLTF. The CDR3 nucleotides read TGCAGCGTTGAAGGAGGCAGGGGACTTGGGGCCAACGTCCTGACTTTC. V and J are TRBV29-1 and TRBJ2-6; TRBD1 or TRBD2 may be the D gene (6 bases each). The CDR3 has 16 amino acids. V dropped 1 base and J dropped 3 bases, with 13 bases sitting between them. Per germline, CDR1 SQVTM and CDR2 ANQGSEA. The full variable domain, rest sourced from reference TRBV29-1 and TRBJ2-6, is SAVISQKPSRDICQRGTSLTIQCQVDSQVTMMFWYRQQPGQSLTLIATANQGSEATYESGFVIDKFPISRPNLTFSTLTVSNMSPEDSSIYLCSVEGGRGLGANVLTFGAGSRLTVL.

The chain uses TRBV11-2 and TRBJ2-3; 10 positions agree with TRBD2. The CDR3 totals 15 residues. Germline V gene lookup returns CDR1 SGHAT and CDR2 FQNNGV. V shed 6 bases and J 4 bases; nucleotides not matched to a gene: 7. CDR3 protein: CASRPSGSGADTQYF. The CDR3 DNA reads TGTGCCAGCAGGCCTAGCGGGAGCGGAGCAGATACGCAGTATTTT.

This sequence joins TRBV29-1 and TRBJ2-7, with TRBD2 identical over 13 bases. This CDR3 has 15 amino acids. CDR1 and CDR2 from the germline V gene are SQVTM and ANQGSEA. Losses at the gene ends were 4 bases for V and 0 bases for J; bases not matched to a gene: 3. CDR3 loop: CSVALAGGTSYEQYF. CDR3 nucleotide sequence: TGCAGCGTTGCACTAGCGGGAGGGACCTCCTACGAGCAGTACTTC.